The 30 T cell receptor beta chains below all came from one sample that was sequenced in a study of vaccination effects on CD4 cells after COVID-19. These receptors' antigens are unknown. The culture ran for about eleven days before CD4+ T cells were isolated. The assay was immunoSEQ multiplex PCR, and TCRdb's table has in-frame clones only and misses some. The table records 50,000 to 70,000 clones, 72% of them present only once. The source was CD4+ T cells from PBMCs cultured without peptide, collected before COVID-19 vaccination. The receptors derive from a human donor who had a prior SARS-CoV-2 infection.

This chain connects TRBV7-9 to TRBJ1-3; the match to TRBD1 covers 7 bases. This CDR3 has 16 residues. Germline CDR1 is SEHNR and CDR2 is FQNEAQ (reference sequence). With V trimmed by 6 bases and J by 0 bases, 8 bases remained unmatched. The DNA of the CDR3 is TGTGCCAGCAGGTCCACAGGGGCCCTCTCTGGAAACACCATATATTTT. Its protein product is CASRSTGALSGNTIYF.

The rearrangement uses TRBV12-3 or TRBV12-4 and TRBJ2-3; D is uncertain. Between the trimmed V and J ends, which lost 4 bases and 5 bases, there was a span of 10 bases. The CDR3 sequence is 13 residues long. CDR3 in amino acids: CASSSDVGDTQYF. Here the CDR3 DNA reads TGTGCCAGCAGTTCTGATGTTGGAGATACGCAGTATTTT.

The chain uses TRBV2 and TRBJ2-1; TRBD2 aligns across 12 bases. The V gene end was trimmed by 7 bases and the J gene end by 12 bases; junction bases not matched to a gene: 10. CDR1 SNHLY and CDR2 FYNNEI come from the germline V gene. This CDR3 comprises 14 residues. The CDR3 region is CASKRLAGDLRQFF. The CDR3 DNA reads as TGTGCCAGCAAGCGACTAGCGGGGGACCTAAGGCAGTTCTTC.

The chain employs TRBV25-1 and TRBJ2-1, with 9 bases fitting TRBD1. Unmatched junction bases numbered 7, after V lost 4 bases and J lost 12 bases. Germline V CDR1 and CDR2: MGHDK, SYGVNS. The CDR3 sequence is 13 residues long. CDR3 DNA sequence: TGTGCCAGCAGTGTCACAGGGGGCTCGACGCAGTTCTTC. It specifies CASSVTGGSTQFF.

This chain links TRBV5-5 with TRBJ2-3, with D uncertain. This CDR3 region has 12 residues. Germline lookup yields CDR1 SGHKS and CDR2 YYEKEE (reference sequence). V lost 4 bases, J lost 2 bases, and 5 bases lay in between. CDR3 sequence reads: CASSTYTDTQYF. Here the CDR3 DNA reads TGTGCCAGCAGCACTTACACAGATACGCAGTATTTT.

The chain couples TRBV18 to TRBJ2-6; D may be TRBD2 (6 bases). The ends were cut back, 3 bases at V and 4 bases at J, with 19 bases in the middle. Looked up from germline, CDR1 is KGHSH and CDR2 is LQKENI. This CDR3 contains 18 residues. The CDR3 coding sequence is TGTGCCAGCTCACCCACGACTCCGCGGGGCGACGGGGCCAACGTCCTGACTTTC. It specifies CASSPTTPRGDGANVLTF. Supplemented by reference TRBV18 and TRBJ2-6, the full variable domain reads NAGVMQNPRHLVRRRGQEARLRCSPMKGHSHVYWYRQLPEEGLKFMVYLQKENIIDESGMPKERFSAEFPKEGPSILRIQQVVRGDSAAYFCASSPTTPRGDGANVLTFGAGSRLTVL.

This clone has just a few counts. The rearrangement joins TRBV6-4 to TRBJ2-1; 8 bases map to TRBD2. CDR3 size: 15 residues. In germline, CDR1 is MRHNA, CDR2 SNTAGT. Trimming removed 7 bases from V and 6 bases from J; junction bases left unmatched: 11. The CDR3 nucleotides are TGTGCCAGCACGTGGGAACGGGGGGGCGGCAATGAGCAGTTCTTC. Translation: CASTWERGGGNEQFF.

In its sample, this clone was seen once. This sequence joins TRBV3-1 (or the pseudogene TRBV3-2) and TRBJ1-2; no reliable D call. V lost 4 bases, J lost 7 bases, and 19 bases lay in between. The length of the CDR3 is 15 residues. CDR1 is LGHDT and CDR2 is YNNKEL in the germline V gene (reference sequence). The CDR3 loop is CASSPRERVWAGYTF. In DNA, the CDR3 is TGTGCCAGCAGCCCCCGGGAAAGGGTTTGGGCTGGCTACACCTTC.

The genes are TRBV4-1 and TRBJ2-2, with D uncertain. The CDR3 sequence is 16 residues long. The ends were cut back, 0 bases at V and 7 bases at J, with 15 bases in the middle. CDR1 and CDR2 (germline): MGHRA, YSYEKL. The DNA for the CDR3 is TGCGCCAGCAGCCAAGATCCCATTAGCCAAGTCGGGGAGCTGTTTTTT. It codes for CASSQDPISQVGELFF.

The chain couples TRBV18 to TRBJ2-3; no reliable D call. This CDR3 has 15 amino acids. Germline assignment: CDR1 KGHSH and CDR2 LQKENI. V shed 0 bases and J shed 2 bases, with 9 bases lying between them. The CDR3 coding sequence is TGTGCCAGCTCACCACCGAGCAGATTCACAGATACGCAGTATTTT. This sequence encodes CASSPPSRFTDTQYF.

Written as DNA, the CDR3 is TGTGCCACCAGCAGATCGAGGACTAGCGGGAGCCACGAGCAGTACTTC. Translated, it gives CATSRSRTSGSHEQYF. The gene calls are TRBV15 and TRBJ2-7; 13 positions match TRBD2. This CDR3 comprises 16 residues. Germline values: CDR1 LNHNV, CDR2 YYDKDF (reference sequence). V was clipped by 2 bases and J by 5 bases; unmatched bases: 6.

The chain carries TRBV5-1 and TRBJ2-1; 10 bases fit TRBD2. Trimming took 3 bases from V and 10 from J; bases not matched to a gene: 7. This CDR3 comprises 14 residues. Germline V lookup: CDR1 SGHRS, CDR2 YFSETQ. CDR3 residues: CASSWTGTSDEQFF. The CDR3 DNA reads as TGCGCCAGCAGCTGGACCGGGACTAGCGACGAGCAGTTCTTC.

The chain uses TRBV5-1 and TRBJ2-5; the D gene is possibly TRBD2 (5 bases). Trimming removed 0 bases at V and 4 bases at J, with 10 bases between. Germline-derived CDR1 and CDR2 are SGHRS and YFSETQ. The CDR3 covers 14 residues. CDR3 in DNA: TGCGCCAGCAGCTTGGCAGGACTGGGAGAGACCCAGTACTTC. Protein: CASSLAGLGETQYF.

V is TRBV5-6 and J is TRBJ2-7; 10 bases map to TRBD2. J lost 2 bases, V lost 3 bases, and 5 bases had no gene match. Looked up from germline, CDR1 is SGHDT and CDR2 is YYEEEE. CDR3 length equals 15 residues. Written as DNA, the CDR3 is TGTGCCAGCAGCTCACTAGCGGGGTCCACCTACGAGCAGTACTTC. Translation: CASSSLAGSTYEQYF.

The gene calls are TRBV2 and TRBJ1-4; D unclear. Germline CDR1 is SNHLY and CDR2 is FYNNEI. The CDR3 runs 14 residues. V lost 0 bases, J lost 6 bases, and 8 bases lay in between. The chain's CDR3 is CASSEALPDEKLFF. CDR3 in DNA: TGTGCCAGCAGTGAAGCGCTTCCCGATGAAAAACTGTTTTTT.

V usage is TRBV18 and J usage is TRBJ2-7; 7 positions match TRBD2. V shed 2 bases, J shed 3 bases, and the junction held 4 bases outside the gene matches. Germline CDR1 is KGHSH and CDR2 is LQKENI. The CDR3 sequence is 14 residues long. The CDR3 spells CASSPEASGYEQYF. The CDR3 DNA sequence: TGTGCCAGCTCACCAGAGGCTAGCGGCTACGAGCAGTACTTC.

The gene calls are TRBV19 and TRBJ2-3; no reliable D call. This CDR3 is built from 13 residues. Per the germline V gene, CDR1 is LNHDA and CDR2 is SQIVND (reference sequence). V dropped 11 bases and J dropped 4 bases, with 16 bases sitting between them. CDR3 in amino acids: CASSGILSDTQYF. As DNA, the CDR3 is TGTGCCTCATCTGGGATTTTGTCAGATACGCAGTATTTT.

The chain links TRBV15 to TRBJ2-2; the D is unclear. The CDR3 loop spans 13 amino acids. The V end lost 0 bases, the J end lost 7 bases, and 6 bases lay between the germline ends. Germline V gene sequence: CDR1 LNHNV, CDR2 YYDKDF (reference sequence). The CDR3 coding sequence is TGTGCCACCAGCAGAGATAAGGGCGGGGAGCTGTTTTTT. This gives the protein CATSRDKGGELFF.

The chain is built from TRBV7-8 and TRBJ1-5; D remains unclear. The length of the CDR3 is 22 residues. Germline V lookup: CDR1 SGHVS, CDR2 FQNEAQ. V dropped 5 bases and J dropped 4 bases, with 36 bases sitting between them. In nucleotides, the CDR3 is TGTGCCAGCAGCCCTCACAATGTCGGGGAAAGTTCCAACAACCCTCTAAATCAGCCCCAGCATTTT. Protein product: CASSPHNVGESSNNPLNQPQHF. The full variable domain, rest sourced from reference TRBV7-8 and TRBJ1-5, is GAGVSQSPRYKVAKRGQDVALRCDPISGHVSLFWYQQALGQGPEFLTYFQNEAQLDKSGLPSDRFFAERPEGSVSTLKIQRTQQEDSAVYLCASSPHNVGESSNNPLNQPQHFGDGTRLSIL.

The chain links TRBV5-1 to TRBJ1-2, with D possibly matching TRBD1 (5 bases). This CDR3 has 14 residues. Germline CDR1 SGHRS, CDR2 YFSETQ. With 7 bases removed from V and 4 bases from J, the gap between germline ends came to 17 bases. This chain's CDR3 is CASGEGRLGYGYTF. CDR3 bases: TGCGCCAGCGGCGAGGGGAGGTTAGGCTATGGCTACACCTTC.

The chain uses TRBV18 and TRBJ1-5; a possible D gene is TRBD1 (5 bases). Germline values: CDR1 KGHSH, CDR2 LQKENI. The CDR3 is 13 residues long. V gave up 6 bases and J gave up 6 bases, with 12 bases separating them. The CDR3 nucleotides read TGTGCCAGCTCGGAAGGGGTATTTCAGCCCCAGCATTTT. Protein sequence: CASSEGVFQPQHF.

This rearrangement joins TRBV7-2 to TRBJ2-1, with D uncertain. V was pared by 1 base and J by 8 bases, with 9 bases between. Germline V gene data show CDR1 as SGHTA and CDR2 as FQGNSA. The CDR3 length is 13 residues. This CDR3 is CASSLDVKDEQFF. The CDR3 DNA sequence: TGTGCCAGCAGCTTAGATGTCAAGGATGAGCAGTTCTTC. The full variable domain, its missing parts supplied by reference TRBV7-2 and TRBJ2-1, is GAGVSQSPSNKVTEKGKDVELRCDPISGHTALYWYRQSLGQGLEFLIYFQGNSAPDKSGLPSDRFSAERTGGSVSTLTIQRTQQEDSAVYLCASSLDVKDEQFFGPGTRLTVL.

This chain links TRBV18 with TRBJ2-7; D uncertain. The V and J ends lost 2 bases and 6 bases respectively, with 2 bases between them. The germline V gene has CDR1 KGHSH and CDR2 LQKENI. CDR3 length equals 10 residues. This CDR3 reads CASSPCEQYF. CDR3 nucleotide sequence: TGTGCCAGCTCACCATGCGAGCAGTACTTC.

The chain recombines TRBV6-2 or TRBV6-3 with TRBJ1-2; maybe TRBD1 (6 bases). Trimming removed 0 bases from V and 4 bases from J, with 12 bases in between. The CDR3 is made up of 15 amino acids. Looked up from germline, CDR1 is MNHEY and CDR2 is SVGEGT. The CDR3 loop is CASSYSNGGGYGYTF. For the CDR3, the DNA is TGTGCCAGCAGTTACTCGAACGGGGGCGGCTATGGCTACACCTTC.

V is TRBV14 and J is TRBJ2-7; 12 nucleotides agree with TRBD1. The CDR3 is 15 residues long. The ends lost 3 bases at V and 4 bases at J; junction bases unmatched: 4. Germline V lookup: CDR1 SGHDN, CDR2 FVKESK. The CDR3 DNA reads as TGTGCCAGCAGCCACGGGACAGGGGGCCGGTACGAGCAGTACTTC. Translated, it gives CASSHGTGGRYEQYF.

The chain has TRBV28 and TRBJ1-3; TRBD1 is a possible D gene (6 bases). Germline V lookup: CDR1 MDHEN, CDR2 SYDVKM. V was shortened by 8 bases and J by 2 bases, with 13 bases between the two germline ends. The CDR3 is made up of 14 amino acids. CDR3 DNA sequence: TGTGCCAGCGTCGACAGGAGCACTGGAAACACCATATATTTT. Its translation: CASVDRSTGNTIYF.

V and J are TRBV11-3 and TRBJ2-7, with 8 nucleotides matching TRBD1. The junction had 12 bases not matched to a gene; V was cut back by 4 bases and J by 4 bases. This CDR3 spans 16 amino acids. Germline values: CDR1 SGHNT, CDR2 YENEEA. The CDR3 DNA reads TGTGCCAGCAGCTCTGGGGCAGGGGGCAGGGATTACGAGCAGTACTTC. This sequence encodes CASSSGAGGRDYEQYF.

The chain links TRBV3-1 (or the pseudogene TRBV3-2) to TRBJ2-5; TRBD1 matches at 7 bases. With 7 bases clipped from V and 0 bases from J, the junction kept 8 bases outside the gene matches. Germline V gives CDR1 LGHDT, CDR2 YNNKEL (reference sequence). The CDR3 length is 15 residues. CDR3 DNA: TGTGCCAGCACCCCACTTGGACAGGACCAAGAGACCCAGTACTTC. It specifies CASTPLGQDQETQYF.

The sample holds a few counts of this clone. This chain links TRBV2 with TRBJ2-3, with a possible D match to TRBD2 (5 bases). The CDR3 extends over 13 amino acids. The germline gives CDR1 SNHLY, CDR2 FYNNEI. The germline V and J ends were trimmed by 7 bases and 2 bases, with 10 bases remaining between them. DNA of the CDR3: TGTGCCAGCAATCCTAGCTTCACAGATACGCAGTATTTT. Its translation: CASNPSFTDTQYF.

This chain joins TRBV12-3 or TRBV12-4 and TRBJ2-5, with D tentatively TRBD1 (5 bases). This CDR3 comprises 13 residues. V was clipped by 6 bases and J by 5 bases, with 13 bases between them. The CDR3 protein is CASRDNIGETQYF. The CDR3 bases are TGTGCCAGCAGGGACAATATCGGGGAGACCCAGTACTTC.